Below, 22 T cell receptor beta chains from the same sample are listed, as sequenced in a study of CD8 T cells in ankylosing spondylitis (dated by TCRdb to the late 2010s). The library relied on 5' RACE. Data came from an Illumina HiSeq 2500. TCRdb trimmed the raw reads at Q25, called clones with MiXCR and kept productive beta chains. Every entry covers one CDR3 protein and lists the most common genes and DNA from its rows. This sample gives approximately 500,000 distinct CDR3 sequences in total; roughly 13% of them show up just once. Approximately 6.3% of the sample belongs to the ten largest clones. The study at large found these results: A TCR beta motif made up of seven or eight highly homologous amino acid variants appeared to be characteristic of blood from ankylosing spondylitis patients.

The antigens these receptors bind are not known. The sequenced material came from blood, either unsorted or a sorted T cell fraction (not recorded which). These receptors were collected from a male donor with ankylosing spondylitis.

This clonotype was seen a few times. As DNA, the CDR3 is TGTGCCAGCTCACCACGAGAGACAGGGGCGAACGGGGAGCTGTTTTTT. It yields the protein CASSPRETGANGELFF. The chain combines TRBV18 with TRBJ2-2; TRBD1 matches at 8 bases. CDR3 length equals 16 residues. Germline trimming cut 1 base from V and 7 bases from J; bases unmatched to any gene: 8. The germline gives CDR1 KGHSH, CDR2 LQKENI.

The chain uses TRBV5-1 and TRBJ2-3; no clear D gene. The CDR3 contains 13 residues. Germline CDR1 is SGHRS and CDR2 is YFSETQ. Deletions cut 4 bases from V and 5 bases from J, with 11 bases between. CDR3 sequence reads: CASSPVWGDTQYF. In DNA, the CDR3 is TGCGCCAGCAGCCCGGTCTGGGGAGATACGCAGTATTTT. The full variable domain, with the rest looked up from reference TRBV5-1 and TRBJ2-3, is KAGVTQTPRYLIKTRGQQVTLSCSPISGHRSVSWYQQTPGQGLQFLFEYFSETQRNKGNFPGRFSGRQFSNSRSEMNVSTLELGDSALYLCASSPVWGDTQYFGPGTRLTVL.

The V gene is TRBV5-1, the J gene TRBJ2-1; 8 bases are a match to TRBD2. V lost 4 bases to trimming and J lost 1 base; unmatched junction nucleotides: 16. Germline-derived CDR1 and CDR2 are SGHRS and YFSETQ. CDR3 length: 19 amino acids. The CDR3 sequence: CASSPDDPRLAQSYNEQFF. CDR3 DNA sequence: TGCGCCAGCAGCCCCGATGATCCCCGACTAGCGCAATCCTACAATGAGCAGTTCTTC.

J is TRBJ1-1 and V is TRBV7-2; 9 bases map to TRBD1. Germline V lookup: CDR1 SGHTA, CDR2 FQGNSA. V trimming: 1 base; J trimming: 7 bases; junction bases outside the gene matches: 7. The CDR3 is 15 residues long. CDR3 protein: CASSLVGTGHDEAFF. As DNA, the CDR3 is TGTGCCAGCAGCTTAGTTGGGACAGGGCACGATGAAGCTTTCTTT.

Only a few counts were recorded for this clonotype. The CDR3 loop reads CASNGQLYGYTF. Written as DNA, the CDR3 is TGTGCCAGCAACGGACAGCTCTATGGCTACACCTTC. This chain uses TRBV6-1 with TRBJ1-2; tentatively, D is TRBD1 (6 bases). CDR1 and CDR2 from the germline V gene are MNHNS and SASEGT. The CDR3 extends over 12 amino acids. The V end lost 7 bases, the J end lost 4 bases, and 10 bases lay between the germline ends.

This clonotype was seen only once. The chain combines TRBV4-2 with TRBJ2-5; TRBD2 aligns across 7 bases. J gave up 6 bases and V 1 base, and 11 bases lay outside the gene matches. Germline CDR1 reads LGHNA; CDR2 reads YNFKEQ. The CDR3 extends over 16 amino acids. The CDR3 sequence is CASSQGAGEGRKTQYF. CDR3 nucleotide sequence: TGTGCCAGCAGCCAAGGGGCGGGAGAGGGGAGAAAGACCCAGTACTTC.

This clonotype has only a few counts. The chain recombines TRBV28 with TRBJ2-1; TRBD1 matches 8 bases. The V and J ends lost 3 bases and 3 bases, in that order; junction bases with no gene match: 7. The CDR3 covers 16 residues. Germline loops: CDR1 MDHEN, CDR2 SYDVKM. Written as DNA, the CDR3 is TGTGCCAGCAGTTTTAGAGGACAGGGATTCTACAATGAGCAGTTCTTC. It specifies CASSFRGQGFYNEQFF.

This sequence joins TRBV5-1 and TRBJ2-1, with 10 bases identical to TRBD2. The ends lost 5 bases at V and 0 bases at J; junction bases unmatched: 8. Germline lookup yields CDR1 SGHRS and CDR2 YFSETQ. This CDR3 is built from 17 residues. This CDR3 is CASRVLAGGHSYNEQFF. The CDR3 nucleotides read TGCGCCAGCAGGGTCTTAGCGGGGGGACACTCCTACAATGAGCAGTTCTTC.

This clonotype occurred many times. The rearrangement links TRBV5-1 to TRBJ2-5; TRBD1 might be the D (5 bases). The germline CDR1 and CDR2 sequences are SGHRS and YFSETQ. The CDR3 runs to 14 residues. V was pared by 1 base and J by 2 bases, with 9 bases between. CDR3 coding DNA: TGCGCCAGCAGCTTGACAGGACCTCAAGAGACCCAGTACTTC. This gives the protein CASSLTGPQETQYF.

The rearrangement uses TRBV2 and TRBJ2-2, with 10 positions matching TRBD1. The CDR3 length is 15 residues. V trimming: 5 bases; J trimming: 5 bases; junction bases outside the gene matches: 5. CDR1 is SNHLY and CDR2 is FYNNEI in the germline V gene. The CDR3 loop reads CASSLLGQGTGELFF. For the CDR3, the DNA is TGTGCCAGCAGTTTACTGGGACAGGGGACCGGGGAGCTGTTTTTT.

This rearrangement joins TRBV12-3 or TRBV12-4 to TRBJ2-7; the match to TRBD1 covers 9 bases. Trimming removed 4 bases from V and 3 bases from J; junction bases left unmatched: 4. The CDR3 has 14 amino acids. CDR3 amino acids: CASSSWDRDYEQYF. CDR3 DNA sequence: TGTGCCAGCAGTTCCTGGGACAGGGACTACGAGCAGTACTTC.

This clonotype was recorded a few times. This chain connects TRBV27 to TRBJ1-2, with D possibly being TRBD1 (6 bases). Trimming removed 8 bases from V and 4 bases from J, with 17 bases in between. The germline CDR1 and CDR2 sequences are MNHEY and SMNVEV (reference sequence). The CDR3 totals 14 residues. The CDR3 region is CASSPQGQTYGYTF. Here the CDR3 DNA reads TGTGCCAGCTCTCCGCAGGGACAAACCTATGGCTACACCTTC.

The genes are TRBV20-1 and TRBJ2-1, with 12 bases fitting TRBD2. The germline V gene encodes CDR1 DFQATT and CDR2 SNEGSKA (reference sequence). This CDR3 spans 15 amino acids. J gave up 6 bases and V 0 bases, and 3 bases lay outside the gene matches. The CDR3 DNA follows: TGCAGTGCTAGAGACAGACTAGCGGGAGTCAATGAGCAGTTCTTC. Its protein is CSARDRLAGVNEQFF.

This clonotype showed up just a few times. The chain carries TRBV19 and TRBJ2-1; no reliable D call. The CDR3 totals 12 residues. Germline loops: CDR1 LNHDA, CDR2 SQIVND (reference sequence). V was clipped by 3 bases and J by 5 bases, with 5 bases between them. The CDR3 is CASSMWHNEQFF. The CDR3 nucleotides are TGTGCCAGTAGTATGTGGCACAATGAGCAGTTCTTC.

This chain joins TRBV30 and TRBJ2-2; D call uncertain. Germline V gene data show CDR1 as GTSNPN and CDR2 as SVGIG (reference sequence). Trimming left V 5 bases short and J 1 base short, with 8 bases between. The CDR3 is 13 amino acids. The CDR3 DNA reads as TGTGCCTGGCCGGCAAGGAACACCGGGGAGCTGTTTTTT. Translation gives CAWPARNTGELFF.

V is TRBV14 and J is TRBJ2-5, with a weak D call TRBD1 (5 bases). Germline CDR1 reads SGHDN; CDR2 reads FVKESK. V was pared by 4 bases and J by 1 base, with 13 bases between. The CDR3 is 15 residues long. CDR3 protein: CASSPLRAAQETQYF. The CDR3 DNA sequence: TGTGCCAGCAGCCCCCTCAGGGCAGCCCAAGAGACCCAGTACTTC.

This clonotype was seen more than once but under ten times. CDR3 nucleotides: TGTGCCAGCAGCTTAGCGGACAGACTCCATGGCTACACCTTC. Protein product: CASSLADRLHGYTF. The chain combines TRBV7-9 with TRBJ1-2; D might be TRBD1 (6 bases). Trimming left V 0 bases short and J 6 bases short, with 11 bases between. Germline assignment: CDR1 SEHNR and CDR2 FQNEAQ (reference sequence). The CDR3 consists of 14 residues.

The CDR3: CASTVGAYEQYV. DNA of the CDR3: TGTGCCAGCACCGTTGGAGCCTACGAGCAGTACGTC. The J gene is TRBJ2-7, the V gene TRBV9; D gene uncertain. With 6 bases removed from V and 2 bases from J, the gap between germline ends came to 9 bases. CDR1 and CDR2 from the germline V gene are SGDLS and YYNGEE. The CDR3 length is 12 residues.

The chain is built from TRBV7-2 and TRBJ2-3; TRBD2 matches 10 bases. This CDR3 has 16 amino acids. The V segment lost 2 bases and the J segment 3 bases; nucleotides outside the gene matches: 5. The germline V gene has CDR1 SGHTA and CDR2 FQGNSA. The CDR3 region is CASSLWASGSTDTQYF. The DNA of the CDR3 is TGTGCCAGCAGCTTATGGGCTAGCGGGAGTACAGATACGCAGTATTTT.

The chain uses TRBV5-1 and TRBJ2-5, with D maybe TRBD1 (5 bases). Germline CDR1 and CDR2: SGHRS and YFSETQ. This CDR3 is built from 15 residues. With 0 bases removed from V and 2 bases from J, the gap between germline ends came to 11 bases. The CDR3 nucleotides read TGCGCCAGCAGCTTGGCAGGGTGGAAACAAGAGACCCAGTACTTC. Its protein product is CASSLAGWKQETQYF.

This sequence joins TRBV20-1 and TRBJ2-3; D not certain. This CDR3 has 16 residues. The ends were cut back, 4 bases at V and 0 bases at J, with 17 bases in the middle. Germline V CDR1 and CDR2: DFQATT, SNEGSKA (reference sequence). DNA for the CDR3: TGCAGTGCTACCGATATCCTTACCCTTAGCACAGATACGCAGTATTTT. It translates to CSATDILTLSTDTQYF.

The chain links TRBV11-2 to TRBJ2-1; D remains unclear. Germline V lookup: CDR1 SGHAT, CDR2 FQNNGV. The CDR3 consists of 17 residues. Trimming shortened V by 3 bases and J by 7 bases, and 22 bases separated the two germline ends. CDR3 in amino acids: CASSLTAERIERNEQFF. CDR3 bases: TGTGCCAGCAGCTTGACGGCGGAGAGAATCGAAAGGAATGAGCAGTTCTTC. The full variable domain, in which reference TRBV11-2 and TRBJ2-1 provide the parts outside the CDR3, is EAGVAQSPRYKIIEKRQSVAFWCNPISGHATLYWYQQILGQGPKLLIQFQNNGVVDDSQLPKDRFSAERLKGVDSTLKIQPAKLEDSAVYLCASSLTAERIERNEQFFGPGTRLTVL.